Described below is a single TCR beta chain sequence and its context. These data originate in a study of blood T cell repertoires in COVID-19. Turning to the study itself: COVID-19 samples, acute and convalescent, were from the United States, Italy and Spain. Nucleic acid was either cDNA or gDNA, and it came from T cells, B-cell-depleted T cells, or PBMCs.

Original handling: Nucleated cell counts were estimated from reference gene primer amplification. Sequencing used immunoSEQ multiplex PCR; TCRdb keeps in-frame clones, though not all of them. That table supplies the V and J calls and clone size; D and trimming were determined from the DNA. This repertoire shows around 250,000 clones, roughly nine tenths found once; its top ten account for about 4.6%. Germline V gives CDR1 MNHEY, CDR2 SVGEGT. Trimming shortened V by 3 bases and J by 6 bases, and 12 bases separated the two germline ends. The CDR3 loop spans 14 amino acids. Sequenced material: peripheral blood. This clonotype was sampled from a woman aged 40-49 years who had recovered from COVID-19. The chain is built from TRBV6-2 or TRBV6-3 and TRBJ2-1; the D is unclear. CDR3 coding DNA: TGTGCCAGCAGTTATGTTCTGGCGGCCAATGAGCAGTTCTTC. This translates into CASSYVLAANEQFF.